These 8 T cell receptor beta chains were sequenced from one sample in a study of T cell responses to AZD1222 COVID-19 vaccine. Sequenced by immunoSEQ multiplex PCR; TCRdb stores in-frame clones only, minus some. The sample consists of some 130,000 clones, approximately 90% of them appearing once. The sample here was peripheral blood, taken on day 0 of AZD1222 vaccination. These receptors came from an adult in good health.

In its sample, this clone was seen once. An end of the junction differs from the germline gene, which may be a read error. CDR3 protein: CASSPPKPGQPSF. CDR3 nucleotides: TGTGCCAGCTCACCACCGAAACCGGGACAGCCGTCCTTC. The chain couples TRBV18 to TRBJ1-2; 7 positions match TRBD1. Germline V gene lookup returns CDR1 KGHSH and CDR2 LQKENI. The CDR3 sequence is 13 residues long.

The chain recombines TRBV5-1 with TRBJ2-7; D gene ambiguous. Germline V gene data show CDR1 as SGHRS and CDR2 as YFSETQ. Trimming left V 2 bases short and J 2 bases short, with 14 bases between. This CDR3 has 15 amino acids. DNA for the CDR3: TGCGCCAGCAGCTTCGCCGGGCCTGCGACCTACGAGCAGTACTTC. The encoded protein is CASSFAGPATYEQYF.

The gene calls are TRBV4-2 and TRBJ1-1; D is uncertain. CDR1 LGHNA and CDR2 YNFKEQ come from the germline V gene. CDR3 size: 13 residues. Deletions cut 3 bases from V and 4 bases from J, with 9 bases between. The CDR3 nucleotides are TGTGCCAGCAGCCACAAGACGGGCACTGAAGCTTTCTTT. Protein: CASSHKTGTEAFF.

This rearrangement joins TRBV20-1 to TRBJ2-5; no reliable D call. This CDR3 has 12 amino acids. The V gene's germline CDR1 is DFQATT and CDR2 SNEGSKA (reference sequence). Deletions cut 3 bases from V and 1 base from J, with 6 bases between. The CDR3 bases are TGCAGTGCTAGTCCGATCCAAGAGACCCAGTACTTC. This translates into CSASPIQETQYF.

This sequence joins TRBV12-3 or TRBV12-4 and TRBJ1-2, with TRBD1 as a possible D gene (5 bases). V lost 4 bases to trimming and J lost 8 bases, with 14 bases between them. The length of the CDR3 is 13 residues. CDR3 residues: CASSSAGGRGYTF. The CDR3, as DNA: TGTGCCAGCAGTTCCGCGGGGGGACGGGGCTACACCTTC.

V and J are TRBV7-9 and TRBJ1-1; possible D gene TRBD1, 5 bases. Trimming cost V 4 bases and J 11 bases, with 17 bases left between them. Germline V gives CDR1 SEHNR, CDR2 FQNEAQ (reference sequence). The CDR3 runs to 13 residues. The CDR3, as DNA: TGTGCCAGCAGCTCGGACGCTCGGGGGTCGGCTTTCTTT. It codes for CASSSDARGSAFF.

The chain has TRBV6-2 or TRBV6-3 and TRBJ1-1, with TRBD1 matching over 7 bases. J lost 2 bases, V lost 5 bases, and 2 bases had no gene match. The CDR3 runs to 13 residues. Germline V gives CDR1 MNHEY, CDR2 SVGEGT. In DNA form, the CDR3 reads TGTGCCAGCAGTGACAGGGACAACACTGAAGCTTTCTTT. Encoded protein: CASSDRDNTEAFF.

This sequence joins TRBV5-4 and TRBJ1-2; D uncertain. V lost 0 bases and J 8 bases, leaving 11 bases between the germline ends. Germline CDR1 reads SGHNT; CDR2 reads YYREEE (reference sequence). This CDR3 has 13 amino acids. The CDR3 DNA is TGTGCCAGCAGCTTGGCGGGGAGTGGAGGCTACACCTTC. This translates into CASSLAGSGGYTF. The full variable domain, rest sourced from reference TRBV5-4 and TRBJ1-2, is ETGVTQSPTHLIKTRGQQVTLRCSSQSGHNTVSWYQQALGQGPQFIFQYYREEENGRGNFPPRFSGLQFPNYSSELNVNALELDDSALYLCASSLAGSGGYTFGSGTRLTVV.